These 19 T cell receptor beta chains came from one sample sequenced in a study of shared clonotypes between healthy human individuals. The method was immunoSEQ multiplex PCR; TCRdb's version includes in-frame clones alone and lacks a portion of them. The sample has about 2 million clones; around 96% are singletons. Terminally differentiated effector memory CD45RA+ cells were excluded from the naive CD8 cells, which were CD45RO-negative and positively selected for CCR7. Sequencing was carried out using naive CD8+ T cells sorted from blood. These receptors originate from a man between 18 and 29 years old in good health.

This sequence joins TRBV4-1 and TRBJ2-7; 10 bases agree with TRBD2. V was clipped by 4 bases and J by 6 bases; unmatched bases: 18. CDR3 length: 18 residues. CDR1 MGHRA and CDR2 YSYEKL come from the germline V gene. For the CDR3, the DNA is TGCGCCAGCAGCCTTACTACCGGGGCTTCAGCGGGAGGGGGCGAGCAGTACTTC. Its translation is CASSLTTGASAGGGEQYF.

The rearrangement joins TRBV7-9 to TRBJ2-7, with 7 bases fitting TRBD1. Germline lookup yields CDR1 SEHNR and CDR2 FQNEAQ (reference sequence). CDR3 length: 13 residues. J lost 5 bases, V lost 0 bases, and 1 base had no gene match. Here the CDR3 reads CASSLAGGHEQYF. As DNA, the CDR3 is TGTGCCAGCAGCTTAGCAGGGGGCCACGAGCAGTACTTC. Filled out from reference TRBV7-9 and TRBJ2-7, the complete variable domain reads DTGVSQNPRHKITKRGQNVTFRCDPISEHNRLYWYRQTLGQGPEFLTYFQNEAQLEKSRLLSDRFSAERPKGSFSTLEIQRTEQGDSAMYLCASSLAGGHEQYFGPGTRLTVT.

The chain joins TRBV30 to TRBJ2-7; 8 bases align to TRBD1. After removal of 7 bases from V and 3 bases from J, the junction contained 11 bases not matched to a gene. Germline CDR1 and CDR2: GTSNPN and SVGIG (reference sequence). There are 14 residues in the CDR3. The CDR3, as DNA: TGTGCCTCCGACCTAGGGACAGGCCTCTACGAGCAGTACTTC. Translating gives CASDLGTGLYEQYF.

This chain connects TRBV7-9 to TRBJ1-3; unclear D gene. Trimming stripped 1 base from V and 0 bases from J, with 13 bases between. This CDR3 spans 17 amino acids. In germline, CDR1 is SEHNR, CDR2 FQNEAQ (reference sequence). The CDR3 here is CASSLVGILSSGNTIYF. CDR3 DNA sequence: TGTGCCAGCAGCTTAGTGGGCATCCTGAGCTCTGGAAACACCATATATTTT. Combining the CDR3 with reference TRBV7-9 and TRBJ1-3 gives the whole variable domain DTGVSQNPRHKITKRGQNVTFRCDPISEHNRLYWYRQTLGQGPEFLTYFQNEAQLEKSRLLSDRFSAERPKGSFSTLEIQRTEQGDSAMYLCASSLVGILSSGNTIYFGEGSWLTVV.

The chain joins TRBV4-1 to TRBJ1-2, with a weak D call TRBD1 (6 bases). V was pared by 0 bases and J by 8 bases, with 13 bases between. Germline V gene sequence: CDR1 MGHRA, CDR2 YSYEKL. This CDR3 spans 14 amino acids. The CDR3 nucleotides read TGCGCCAGCAGCCAAGAAACAGGGACTATGGGCTACACCTTC. Translated, it gives CASSQETGTMGYTF.

As regards this clone: Other DNA sequences in this specimen translate into the identical CDR3. The chain uses TRBV4-1 and TRBJ2-7; 9 bases line up with TRBD2. The CDR3 has 14 amino acids. Germline V gene data show CDR1 as MGHRA and CDR2 as YSYEKL. Trimming at V came to 3 bases and at J to 3 bases, leaving 3 bases not matched to a gene. As DNA, the CDR3 is TGCGCCAGCAGCCAGGTACTAGCGGGCTACGAGCAGTACTTC. Translating it yields CASSQVLAGYEQYF.

This clone was seen once. CDR3 protein: CASSPTRGGTSYEQYF. The CDR3 nucleotides read TGCGCCAGCAGCCCTACAAGGGGGGGGACCTCCTACGAGCAGTACTTC. The chain links TRBV5-1 to TRBJ2-7; a possible D gene is TRBD2 (7 bases). V lost 4 bases and J 0 bases, leaving 17 bases between the germline ends. CDR3 length: 16 amino acids. Germline V gene data show CDR1 as SGHRS and CDR2 as YFSETQ. The variable domain in full, with the rest retrieved from reference TRBV5-1 and TRBJ2-7, is KAGVTQTPRYLIKTRGQQVTLSCSPISGHRSVSWYQQTPGQGLQFLFEYFSETQRNKGNFPGRFSGRQFSNSRSEMNVSTLELGDSALYLCASSPTRGGTSYEQYFGPGTRLTVT.

The rearrangement joins TRBV15 to TRBJ2-1; 7 positions match TRBD2. V lost 11 bases to trimming and J lost 1 base; unmatched junction nucleotides: 14. Per germline, CDR1 LNHNV and CDR2 YYDKDF (reference sequence). The CDR3 has 16 amino acids. CDR3: CAVPRSAGDSYNEQFF. CDR3 DNA sequence: TGTGCCGTTCCCCGGAGTGCGGGGGATTCCTACAATGAGCAGTTCTTC. Full variable domain (rest looked up from reference TRBV15 and TRBJ2-1): DAMVIQNPRYQVTQFGKPVTLSCSQTLNHNVMYWYQQKSSQAPKLLFHYYDKDFNNEADTPDNFQSRRPNTSFCFLDIRSPGLGDTAMYLCAVPRSAGDSYNEQFFGPGTRLTVL.

The chain combines TRBV11-2 with TRBJ1-1; D is perhaps TRBD1 (6 bases). The ends were cut back, 2 bases at V and 9 bases at J, with 13 bases in the middle. The germline gives CDR1 SGHAT, CDR2 FQNNGV. This CDR3 comprises 13 residues. DNA for the CDR3: TGTGCCAGCAGCTTATTCGGGAGGGACAAAGCTTTCTTT. It translates to CASSLFGRDKAFF.

The chain links TRBV19 to TRBJ1-5; TRBD1 matches at 7 bases. V shed 4 bases, J shed 1 base, and the junction held 1 base outside the gene matches. Germline V CDR1 and CDR2: LNHDA, SQIVND (reference sequence). The CDR3 is 14 amino acids. Written as DNA, the CDR3 is TGTGCCAGTAGTAGGGACAGCAGCAATCAGCCCCAGCATTTT. Amino acids: CASSRDSSNQPQHF.

The gene calls are TRBV27 and TRBJ2-5; 9 bases are a match to TRBD2. From germline, CDR1 is MNHEY and CDR2 SMNVEV (reference sequence). This CDR3 is 14 amino acids long. The V gene end was trimmed by 7 bases and the J gene end by 2 bases; junction bases not matched to a gene: 5. The chain's CDR3 is CASKFSGSQETQYF. Here the CDR3 DNA reads TGTGCCAGCAAATTTAGCGGGAGTCAAGAGACCCAGTACTTC.

The chain links TRBV4-1 to TRBJ2-5; the D call may be TRBD1 or TRBD2 (6 bases each). Germline V gives CDR1 MGHRA, CDR2 YSYEKL. V was clipped by 1 base and J by 4 bases, with 10 bases between them. The CDR3 consists of 14 residues. CDR3 nucleotides: TGCGCCAGCAGCCAAGGGGGGGCGGTAGAGACCCAGTACTTC. Translated, it gives CASSQGGAVETQYF.

The chain combines TRBV7-9 with TRBJ2-2; D uncertain. Deletions cut 5 bases from V and 7 bases from J, with 14 bases between. The germline V gene has CDR1 SEHNR and CDR2 FQNEAQ (reference sequence). The CDR3 contains 14 residues. CDR3 nucleotides: TGTGCCAGCAGCCGGGTCCCCATAGGCGGGGAGCTGTTTTTT. Amino acid sequence: CASSRVPIGGELFF.

Written as DNA, the CDR3 is TGCGCCAGCAGCGCCGGACAGTTCCAAGGCACTGGAAACACCATATATTTT. Translation: CASSAGQFQGTGNTIYF. The chain couples TRBV5-1 to TRBJ1-3; D may be TRBD1 (6 bases). V was clipped by 4 bases and J by 2 bases, with 19 bases between them. The CDR3 consists of 17 residues. Germline CDR1 reads SGHRS; CDR2 reads YFSETQ. The complete variable domain, with remaining parts taken from reference TRBV5-1 and TRBJ1-3, reads KAGVTQTPRYLIKTRGQQVTLSCSPISGHRSVSWYQQTPGQGLQFLFEYFSETQRNKGNFPGRFSGRQFSNSRSEMNVSTLELGDSALYLCASSAGQFQGTGNTIYFGEGSWLTVV.

The CDR3 bases are TGTGCCACCAGCACGATACCGCCGGGACTAGCGGGCACAGATACGCAGTATTTT. Residues: CATSTIPPGLAGTDTQYF. This chain connects TRBV15 to TRBJ2-3; 11 positions agree with TRBD2. CDR3 length: 18 residues. Trimming removed 4 bases from V and 1 base from J; junction bases left unmatched: 10. The V gene's germline CDR1 is LNHNV and CDR2 YYDKDF (reference sequence). Looking up the rest from reference TRBV15 and TRBJ2-3 gives the full variable domain: DAMVIQNPRYQVTQFGKPVTLSCSQTLNHNVMYWYQQKSSQAPKLLFHYYDKDFNNEADTPDNFQSRRPNTSFCFLDIRSPGLGDTAMYLCATSTIPPGLAGTDTQYFGPGTRLTVL.

The V and J genes are TRBV11-2 and TRBJ1-1; the D gene is possibly TRBD1 (6 bases). Per germline, CDR1 SGHAT and CDR2 FQNNGV. The CDR3 is 16 residues long. V lost 5 bases and J 0 bases, leaving 16 bases between the germline ends. CDR3 coding DNA: TGTGCCAGCAGCGGTAGCGTGGGGGCCCTGAACACTGAAGCTTTCTTT. Translated: CASSGSVGALNTEAFF.

This chain uses TRBV4-1 with TRBJ2-7; TRBD2 agrees at 8 bases. The CDR3 runs to 16 residues. Trimming cost V 0 bases and J 2 bases; bases outside gene matches: 6. Germline V gives CDR1 MGHRA, CDR2 YSYEKL. This CDR3 is CASSQDPAGETYEQYF. CDR3 bases: TGCGCCAGCAGCCAAGATCCAGCGGGAGAGACCTACGAGCAGTACTTC.

The chain links TRBV5-4 to TRBJ2-1, with 8 nucleotides matching TRBD2. The CDR3 is 15 residues long. J gave up 7 bases and V 3 bases, and 9 bases lay outside the gene matches. Germline V gene sequence: CDR1 SGHNT, CDR2 YYREEE (reference sequence). The DNA for the CDR3 is TGTGCCAGCAGCTGGGGAGCGGGAGAGGGTAATGAGCAGTTCTTC. As protein: CASSWGAGEGNEQFF.

This chain joins TRBV11-2 and TRBJ2-5; D is ambiguous. The CDR3 length is 13 residues. Germline-derived CDR1 and CDR2 are SGHAT and FQNNGV. V shed 1 base and J shed 5 bases, with 8 bases lying between them. CDR3 region: CASSLGAPETQYF. The CDR3, as DNA: TGTGCCAGCAGCTTAGGGGCCCCGGAGACCCAGTACTTC.